The clone carrying this T cell receptor beta chain came up a few times. This record comes from a study of cytomegalovirus exposure and HLA in healthy donors. In the PCR, 60 Vbeta and 13 Jbeta primers were used. Generated by immunoSEQ multiplex PCR, the TCRdb table keeps only in-frame clones and is missing some. Of roughly 200,000 clones detected, roughly 13% appear once; the ten largest clones hold about 7.8%. This CDR3 spans 11 amino acids. Germline V lookup: CDR1 MNHNS, CDR2 SASEGT. Trimming removed 6 bases from V and 3 bases from J, with 6 bases in between. The TCR originated in a man between 45 and 60 years old in good health and CMV-seropositive. The specimen sequenced was PBMCs. The chain recombines TRBV6-1 with TRBJ2-7, with D unclear. The CDR3 here is CASRAYYEQYF. CDR3 bases: TGTGCCAGCAGAGCCTACTACGAGCAGTACTTC.